This T cell receptor beta chain was identified during a study of T cell changes during pregnancy in multiple sclerosis (dated by TCRdb to the late 2010s). With respect to the entire study: The study looked at changes in the T cell repertoire across pregnancy in women with multiple sclerosis.

Comments on this clone: Its cognate antigen has yet to be identified. No much larger clone exists at a distance of one base, and base qualities are not known.

Library method: the immunoSEQ multiplex PCR assay. TCRdb retrieved this table from immuneACCESS and kept in-frame rearrangements only. Not all clones are present; in checked studies, unresolved V genes account for under half, and no reason is known for the remainder. Within this sample are 30,000 to 40,000 clones, with about 91% of them counted one time only. The ten largest clones represent approximately 0.8% of the sample. The receptor comes from a female donor with multiple sclerosis, enrolled in a pregnancy study. Specimen: CD4+ T cells from peripheral blood mononuclear cells, collected in the third trimester of pregnancy.

The nucleotide sequence reads as follows: TGCGCCAGCAGCCTTGGGACAGGGGGAACAGATACGCAGTATTTT. This codes for CASSLGTGGTDTQYF. The chain uses TRBV4-3 and TRBJ2-3; 11 nucleotides in the junction match TRBD1. Including the terminal cysteine and phenylalanine, the CDR3 comprises 15 residues. Only CDR3 DNA is held: 45 bases, read in frame from base 1. Germline trimming: 4 bases from V, 3 bases from J; junction bases outside gene matches: 3. Sequences LGHNA (CDR1) and YSLEER (CDR2) are obtained from the germline V gene.